This TCR beta chain appears in the sequencing data of a study of blood T cell repertoires in COVID-19. About the study: Both acute and convalescent COVID-19 samples were obtained from the United States, Italy and Spain. PBMCs, B-cell-depleted T cells, or T cells were the source of the cDNA or gDNA that made up the material.

The Seattle patients, enrolled during active infection, were followed longitudinally. The CDR3 totals 16 residues. The V gene end was trimmed by 0 bases and the J gene end by 6 bases; junction bases not matched to a gene: 6. Germline V CDR1 and CDR2: MNHEY, SVGAGI. As processed by the authors: Estimation of nucleated cell counts was performed using reference gene primer amplification. Profiled with immunoSEQ multiplex PCR; TCRdb holds only in-frame clones, not every one. V, J and clone size derive from that table, while D and trimming were established from the DNA sequence. The sample has around 160,000 clones, approximately 85% seen once.

The source material was peripheral blood. The sequence was obtained from a woman aged 55-69 years with COVID-19, enrolled during active disease. This chain uses TRBV6-5 with TRBJ2-3; 10 positions agree with TRBD2. The chain's CDR3 is CASSYSLAGAPDTQYF. The CDR3 DNA sequence: TGTGCCAGCAGTTACTCGCTAGCGGGGGCTCCGGATACGCAGTATTTT.